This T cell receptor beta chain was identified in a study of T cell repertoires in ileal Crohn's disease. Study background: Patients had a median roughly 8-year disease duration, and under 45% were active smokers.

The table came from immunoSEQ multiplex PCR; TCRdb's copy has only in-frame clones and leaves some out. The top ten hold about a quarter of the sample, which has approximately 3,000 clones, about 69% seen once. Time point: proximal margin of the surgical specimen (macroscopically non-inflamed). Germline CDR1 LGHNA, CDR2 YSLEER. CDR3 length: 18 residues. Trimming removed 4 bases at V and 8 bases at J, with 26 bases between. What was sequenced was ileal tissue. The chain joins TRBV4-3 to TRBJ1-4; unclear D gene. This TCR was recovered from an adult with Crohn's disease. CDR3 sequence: CASSRGPPEWGTGEKLFF. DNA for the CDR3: TGCGCCAGCAGCCGAGGTCCACCGGAATGGGGAACGGGGGAAAAACTGTTTTTT.